This entry concerns a single T cell receptor beta chain. With 7 bases removed from V and 0 bases from J, the gap between germline ends came to 16 bases. This CDR3 is 15 amino acids long. Germline V gives CDR1 SQVTM, CDR2 ANQGSEA. Selected positively for CCR7 and CD45RO-negative, naive CD8 cells excluded terminally differentiated effector memory CD45RA+ cells. Profiled with immunoSEQ multiplex PCR; TCRdb holds only in-frame clones, not every one. The table shows about 800,000 clones, with about 96% occurring only once. The data originate from a study of shared clonotypes between healthy human individuals.

The sequence came from a man aged 25-45 years in good health. The sequenced sample consisted of naive CD8+ T cells sorted from blood. The chain employs TRBV29-1 and TRBJ2-1, with a possible D match to TRBD2 (6 bases). CDR3 amino acids: CSAGGLENSYNEQFF. CDR3 DNA sequence: TGCAGCGCCGGGGGTCTGGAGAACTCCTACAATGAGCAGTTCTTC.